A single sample gave rise to the 4 T cell receptor beta chains below, sequenced in a study of PD-L1 blockade in urothelial cancer. Time point indicated: peripheral blood 6 weeks after treatment start. The data were produced by immunoSEQ multiplex PCR, yet TCRdb's version contains in-frame clones alone and is incomplete. The data show about 48,000 clones, roughly 86% seen once. Sequences were derived from PBMCs, sampled around atezolizumab (anti-PD-L1) treatment. The receptors here all came from a man aged 55 to 70 with urothelial cancer.

The chain uses TRBV5-8 and TRBJ1-6; no reliable D call. V was pared by 9 bases and J by 10 bases, with 14 bases between. This CDR3 contains 12 residues. The germline V gene has CDR1 SGHTS and CDR2 YDEGEE. CDR3 DNA sequence: TGTGCCAAGACGGGGTTCGGATCACCCCTCCACTTT. Its translation is CAKTGFGSPLHF. Together with reference TRBV5-8 and TRBJ1-6, the CDR3 gives the full variable domain: EAGVTQSPTHLIKTRGQQATLRCSPISGHTSVYWYQQALGLGLQFLLWYDEGEERNRGNFPPRFSGRQFPNYSSELNVNALELEDSALYLCAKTGFGSPLHFGNGTRLTVT.

J is TRBJ2-7 and V is TRBV6-6; TRBD2 is a possible D gene (6 bases). The CDR3 spans 15 residues. Germline CDR1 and CDR2: MNHNY and SVGAGI (reference sequence). Trimming stripped 5 bases from V and 0 bases from J, with 14 bases between. This chain's CDR3 is CASSPPGVLSYEQYF. In DNA form, the CDR3 reads TGTGCCAGCAGTCCCCCGGGGGTACTCTCCTACGAGCAGTACTTC.

The V gene is TRBV11-2, the J gene TRBJ2-1; 8 bases match TRBD2. The CDR3 contains 18 residues. CDR1 and CDR2 (germline): SGHAT, FQNNGV. J lost 0 bases, V lost 2 bases, and 9 bases had no gene match. This CDR3 reads CASSLKYLAGASYNEQFF. The CDR3 DNA is TGTGCCAGCAGCTTAAAGTACCTAGCGGGTGCCTCCTACAATGAGCAGTTCTTC.

The J gene is TRBJ1-1, the V gene TRBV6-1, with D perhaps matching TRBD1 (5 bases). Germline values: CDR1 MNHNS, CDR2 SASEGT. The V end was cut by 8 bases, the J end by 0 bases, with 7 bases between. The CDR3 sequence is 12 residues long. In nucleotides, the CDR3 is TGTGCCAGCGCAGGGTTGAACACTGAAGCTTTCTTT. Translated, it gives CASAGLNTEAFF.